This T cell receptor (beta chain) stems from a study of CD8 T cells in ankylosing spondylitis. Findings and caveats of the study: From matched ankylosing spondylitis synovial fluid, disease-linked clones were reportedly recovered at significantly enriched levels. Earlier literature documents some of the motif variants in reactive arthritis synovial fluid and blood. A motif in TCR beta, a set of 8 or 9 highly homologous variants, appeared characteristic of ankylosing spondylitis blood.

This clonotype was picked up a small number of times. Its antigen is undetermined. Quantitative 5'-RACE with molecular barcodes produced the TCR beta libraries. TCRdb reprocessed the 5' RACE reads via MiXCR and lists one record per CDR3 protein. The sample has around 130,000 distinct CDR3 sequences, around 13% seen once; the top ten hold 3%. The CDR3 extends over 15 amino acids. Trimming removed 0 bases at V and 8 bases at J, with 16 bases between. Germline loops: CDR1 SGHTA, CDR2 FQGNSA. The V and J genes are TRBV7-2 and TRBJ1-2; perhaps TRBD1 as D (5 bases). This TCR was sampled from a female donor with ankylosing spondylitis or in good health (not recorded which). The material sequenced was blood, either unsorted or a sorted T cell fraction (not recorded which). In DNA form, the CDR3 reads TGTGCCAGCAGCTTAGCGTTGGTAGGGGTCGGAGGCTACACCTTC. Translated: CASSLALVGVGGYTF.